What follows are 20 T cell receptor beta chains derived from one specimen sequenced in a study of shared clonotypes between healthy human individuals. As defined, naive CD8 cells were CD45RO-negative and positively selected for CCR7, with terminally differentiated effector memory CD45RA+ cells excluded. Sequencing was performed with immunoSEQ multiplex PCR; in TCRdb, only in-frame clones are kept and a portion is missing. This table has around 1.9 million clones, around 95% appearing once. Material for sequencing was naive CD8+ T cells from PBMCs. The receptors originated from a man aged 18 to 29 in good health. Some clones in this sample may be carry-over from other donors' samples.

The chain combines TRBV29-1 with TRBJ2-5; 9 nucleotides match TRBD1. Germline V gives CDR1 SQVTM, CDR2 ANQGSEA. This CDR3 is built from 13 residues. The V and J ends lost 6 bases and 3 bases, in that order; junction bases with no gene match: 5. This CDR3 reads CSVWTGVEETQYF. The CDR3, as DNA: TGCAGCGTCTGGACAGGGGTCGAAGAGACCCAGTACTTC.

The chain recombines TRBV19 with TRBJ2-5; perhaps TRBD2 as D (5 bases). CDR3 size: 14 residues. The V gene lost 0 bases and the J gene lost 3 bases, with 8 bases spanning the gap. Germline V gene sequence: CDR1 LNHDA, CDR2 SQIVND (reference sequence). The CDR3 DNA sequence: TGTGCCAGTAGTATAGATCGGGGAGAAGAGACCCAGTACTTC. The encoded protein is CASSIDRGEETQYF.

The chain employs TRBV19 and TRBJ2-3, with 11 bases matching TRBD1. The V segment lost 3 bases and the J segment 4 bases; nucleotides outside the gene matches: 0. The germline V gene encodes CDR1 LNHDA and CDR2 SQIVND (reference sequence). The CDR3 is 14 residues long. CDR3: CASSMGQGADTQYF. CDR3 bases: TGTGCCAGTAGTATGGGACAGGGGGCAGATACGCAGTATTTT.

The chain employs TRBV28 and TRBJ1-4; tentatively, D is TRBD1 (6 bases). Germline V gives CDR1 MDHEN, CDR2 SYDVKM. CDR3 length: 15 amino acids. V was shortened by 5 bases and J by 5 bases, with 15 bases between the two germline ends. This CDR3 is CASSGGRPRNEKLFF. The CDR3 nucleotides are TGTGCCAGCAGTGGGGGCCGACCGAGGAATGAAAAACTGTTTTTT. Looking up the rest from reference TRBV28 and TRBJ1-4 gives the full variable domain: DVKVTQSSRYLVKRTGEKVFLECVQDMDHENMFWYRQDPGLGLRLIYFSYDVKMKEKGDIPEGYSVSREKKERFSLILESASTNQTSMYLCASSGGRPRNEKLFFGSGTQLSVL.

The V gene is TRBV5-1, the J gene TRBJ2-3, with D maybe TRBD1 (5 bases). Germline lookup yields CDR1 SGHRS and CDR2 YFSETQ. The length of the CDR3 is 16 residues. V was pared by 0 bases and J by 1 base, with 12 bases between. The CDR3 coding sequence is TGCGCCAGCAGCTTGGAGTTTAGCAGGGGCACAGATACGCAGTATTTT. Translating gives CASSLEFSRGTDTQYF.

The J gene is TRBJ2-7, the V gene TRBV6-1; D possibly uses TRBD1 or TRBD2 (5 bases each). This CDR3 is built from 12 residues. The germline CDR1 and CDR2 sequences are MNHNS and SASEGT. Trimming took 6 bases from V and 4 from J, leaving 10 bases between them. The CDR3 DNA follows: TGTGCCAGCAGCCCTGGGGGTTACGAGCAGTACTTC. This codes for CASSPGGYEQYF.

About this clone itself: Other DNA sequences in this specimen translate into the identical CDR3. The chain couples TRBV12-5 to TRBJ2-1; TRBD2 might be the D (5 bases). CDR3 length equals 12 residues. CDR1 and CDR2 from the germline V gene are LGHNT and FRNRAP. Trimming cost V 1 base and J 7 bases, with 5 bases left between them. CDR3 DNA: TGTGCTAGTGGTTTGGCGGGGAATGAGCAGTTCTTC. Translating gives CASGLAGNEQFF.

This chain joins TRBV5-1 and TRBJ1-3; D is perhaps TRBD1 (5 bases). Deletions cut 5 bases from V and 0 bases from J, with 15 bases between. This CDR3 spans 16 amino acids. Germline V gene data show CDR1 as SGHRS and CDR2 as YFSETQ. The DNA of the CDR3 is TGCGCCAGCAGTCAAGGGGACGGAAGCTCTGGAAACACCATATATTTT. It yields the protein CASSQGDGSSGNTIYF.

This chain uses TRBV2 with TRBJ1-2; no definite D call. With 2 bases removed from V and 3 bases from J, the gap between germline ends came to 10 bases. This CDR3 region has 14 residues. Germline V gene sequence: CDR1 SNHLY, CDR2 FYNNEI. The CDR3 bases are TGTGCCAGCAGTGAATTCGTCACGGACTATGGCTACACCTTC. It codes for CASSEFVTDYGYTF.

V gene TRBV28 combines with J gene TRBJ1-5; D is unclear. With 6 bases removed from V and 5 bases from J, the gap between germline ends came to 17 bases. The CDR3 is made up of 15 amino acids. Per the germline V gene, CDR1 is MDHEN and CDR2 is SYDVKM. In DNA form, the CDR3 reads TGTGCCAGCAGCACCGGTGTTTGGGGTGATCAGCCCCAGCATTTT. It translates to CASSTGVWGDQPQHF. The complete variable domain, with remaining parts taken from reference TRBV28 and TRBJ1-5, reads DVKVTQSSRYLVKRTGEKVFLECVQDMDHENMFWYRQDPGLGLRLIYFSYDVKMKEKGDIPEGYSVSREKKERFSLILESASTNQTSMYLCASSTGVWGDQPQHFGDGTRLSIL.

About this clone itself: Other DNA sequences in this specimen translate into the identical CDR3. The chain links TRBV27 to TRBJ2-7; TRBD1 matches 12 bases. Germline V gives CDR1 MNHEY, CDR2 SMNVEV (reference sequence). V was pared by 2 bases and J by 3 bases, with 2 bases of the junction left unmatched. The CDR3 length is 15 residues. The CDR3 DNA follows: TGTGCCAGCAGTTTAGGGACAGGGGGCTTCTACGAGCAGTACTTC. Translation gives CASSLGTGGFYEQYF.

The rearrangement links TRBV30 to TRBJ2-7; 14 nucleotides agree with TRBD2. V lost 3 bases to trimming and J lost 4 bases; unmatched junction nucleotides: 5. CDR1 and CDR2 from the germline V gene are GTSNPN and SVGIG (reference sequence). The CDR3 runs 15 residues. The CDR3 protein is CAWRRGTSGSYEQYF. The CDR3 region has the DNA TGTGCCTGGAGGCGCGGGACTAGCGGGAGTTACGAGCAGTACTTC.

The rearrangement links TRBV4-1 to TRBJ2-1, with 11 bases identical to TRBD2. CDR1 and CDR2 from the germline V gene are MGHRA and YSYEKL. The ends lost 4 bases at V and 6 bases at J; junction bases unmatched: 17. The CDR3 runs to 19 residues. The CDR3 DNA reads as TGCGCCAGCAGCCCGAGGGGAGCTAGCGGGAGGACAGACGGCAATGAGCAGTTCTTC. Protein: CASSPRGASGRTDGNEQFF.

The chain links TRBV28 to TRBJ2-2; D not certain. Trimming stripped 7 bases from V and 8 bases from J, with 8 bases between. CDR3 length: 11 residues. The germline V gene has CDR1 MDHEN and CDR2 SYDVKM. The CDR3 DNA sequence: TGTGCCAGCAAGACTCTTGGGGAGCTGTTTTTT. Protein sequence: CASKTLGELFF.

The sample holds a few counts of this clone. The gene calls are TRBV27 and TRBJ1-5; D gene unclear. The germline gives CDR1 MNHEY, CDR2 SMNVEV (reference sequence). V gave up 1 base and J gave up 6 bases, with 10 bases separating them. CDR3 length: 14 residues. The CDR3 here is CASSLLPPGQPQHF. CDR3 nucleotide sequence: TGTGCCAGCAGTTTATTACCTCCGGGTCAGCCCCAGCATTTT.

This rearrangement joins TRBV29-1 to TRBJ2-1; 9 nucleotides agree with TRBD2. V lost 3 bases and J lost 7; bases outside the gene matches: 10. The CDR3 sequence is 15 residues long. The germline gives CDR1 SQVTM, CDR2 ANQGSEA. The CDR3 sequence: CSVEEGGGRGNEQFF. The CDR3, as DNA: TGCAGCGTTGAGGAGGGTGGCGGGAGGGGGAATGAGCAGTTCTTC.

The chain joins TRBV10-3 to TRBJ1-2; D unresolved. The CDR3 is made up of 15 amino acids. Germline CDR1 and CDR2: ENHRY and SYGVKD. V was trimmed by 7 bases and J by 6 bases, leaving 21 bases between them. The CDR3, as DNA: TGTGCCATCACCCCGACGTTAGGTAGCCCCCATGGCTACACCTTC. It specifies CAITPTLGSPHGYTF.

The chain couples TRBV13 to TRBJ2-2; D is unclear. Germline CDR1 reads PRHDT; CDR2 reads FYEKMQ (reference sequence). This CDR3 spans 15 amino acids. Trimming pared 5 bases from V and 6 bases from J, leaving 16 bases between. The CDR3: CASSNTDGFPGELFF. CDR3 nucleotides: TGTGCCAGCAGCAATACCGACGGTTTCCCCGGGGAGCTGTTTTTT. The full variable domain, its missing parts supplied by reference TRBV13 and TRBJ2-2, is AAGVIQSPRHLIKEKRETATLKCYPIPRHDTVYWYQQGPGQDPQFLISFYEKMQSDKGSIPDRFSAQQFSDYHSELNMSSLELGDSALYFCASSNTDGFPGELFFGEGSRLTVL.

The J gene is TRBJ2-7, the V gene TRBV27; D uncertain. Germline CDR1 reads MNHEY; CDR2 reads SMNVEV (reference sequence). Trimming removed 3 bases from V and 0 bases from J, with 9 bases in between. The CDR3 totals 14 residues. The CDR3 bases are TGTGCCAGCAGTTTCGAGCGATACTCCTACGAGCAGTACTTC. Translating gives CASSFERYSYEQYF.

The chain has TRBV14 and TRBJ2-5; D call uncertain. CDR1 is SGHDN and CDR2 is FVKESK in the germline V gene. Trimming cost V 1 base and J 5 bases, with 8 bases left between them. The CDR3 contains 13 residues. The CDR3 region has the DNA TGTGCCAGCAGCCAAGGATTTCGGGAGACCCAGTACTTC. Translated: CASSQGFRETQYF. The complete variable domain, with remaining parts taken from reference TRBV14 and TRBJ2-5, reads EAGVTQFPSHSVIEKGQTVTLRCDPISGHDNLYWYRRVMGKEIKFLLHFVKESKQDESGMPNNRFLAERTGGTYSTLKVQPAELEDSGVYFCASSQGFRETQYFGPGTRLLVL.